Each of the 5 T cell receptor beta chains below was sequenced from the same sample in a study of cytomegalovirus exposure and HLA in healthy donors. The study ran its PCR with 60 Vbeta and 13 Jbeta primers. Repertoires were generated with immunoSEQ multiplex PCR, while TCRdb's copy carries only in-frame clones and drops some. Among over 100,000 clones, approximately 70% were seen once, and the ten largest hold roughly 9%. The specimen was PBMCs. The origin of the receptors is a man aged 30 to 45 in good health and CMV-seropositive.

The chain links TRBV28 to TRBJ1-2; a weak D match, TRBD1 (5 bases). With 6 bases removed from V and 2 bases from J, the gap between germline ends came to 10 bases. Germline V gene lookup returns CDR1 MDHEN and CDR2 SYDVKM. This CDR3 comprises 13 residues. The CDR3 DNA is TGTGCCAGCAGACAGGACGGGAACTATGGCTACACCTTC. Translation gives CASRQDGNYGYTF.

This chain joins TRBV11-2 and TRBJ1-1; 8 nucleotides line up with TRBD1. The trim removed 3 bases at V and 6 bases at J, leaving 9 bases unmatched. The CDR3 consists of 15 residues. The V gene's germline CDR1 is SGHAT and CDR2 FQNNGV. CDR3 protein: CASSFQGAGRAEAFF. For the CDR3, the DNA is TGTGCCAGCAGCTTCCAGGGGGCCGGAAGGGCTGAAGCTTTCTTT.

This clone was counted only a few times. V and J are TRBV9 and TRBJ2-1; 12 bases fit TRBD2. V lost 0 bases, J lost 1 base, and 8 bases stayed unmatched. The CDR3 loop spans 19 amino acids. Germline values: CDR1 SGDLS, CDR2 YYNGEE. The CDR3 region has the DNA TGTGCCAGCAGCGTAGCTACTAGCGGGGGGCGACTTTCCTACAATGAGCAGTTCTTC. Translated: CASSVATSGGRLSYNEQFF. The whole variable domain, remainder taken from reference TRBV9 and TRBJ2-1, is DSGVTQTPKHLITATGQRVTLRCSPRSGDLSVYWYQQSLDQGLQFLIQYYNGEERAKGNILERFSAQQFPDLHSELNLSSLELGDSALYFCASSVATSGGRLSYNEQFFGPGTRLTVL.

The chain uses TRBV2 and TRBJ2-2, with 8 nucleotides matching TRBD1. The CDR3 is made up of 15 amino acids. Germline V gene data show CDR1 as SNHLY and CDR2 as FYNNEI. V lost 7 bases, J lost 7 bases, and 11 bases stayed unmatched. In DNA form, the CDR3 reads TGTGCCAGCATGGGAAGGGACAGGTGGCGCGGGGAGCTGTTTTTT. It is translated as CASMGRDRWRGELFF.

The chain links TRBV18 to TRBJ2-3; a weak D match, TRBD1 (5 bases). Trimming stripped 1 base from V and 0 bases from J, with 11 bases between. CDR3 length equals 16 residues. Germline V lookup: CDR1 KGHSH, CDR2 LQKENI. For the CDR3, the DNA is TGTGCCAGCTCACCACTGACAGCTTCTAGCACAGATACGCAGTATTTT. Its protein product is CASSPLTASSTDTQYF.